The text below deals with one T cell receptor (beta chain). The source of the sample is a study of blood T cell repertoires in COVID-19. The protocol was immunoSEQ multiplex PCR, while the TCRdb copy is restricted to in-frame clones and leaves out a portion. The sample shows about 390,000 clones, approximately 87% of them seen only once. V gave up 3 bases and J gave up 10 bases, with 16 bases separating them. The V gene's germline CDR1 is LGHDT and CDR2 YNNKEL (reference sequence). This CDR3 has 14 amino acids. The rearrangement links TRBV3-1 (or the pseudogene TRBV3-2) to TRBJ2-1; a weak D match, TRBD1 (6 bases). The receptor was isolated from a woman between 45 and 65 years old who had recovered from COVID-19. The sample was PBMCs or T cells enriched from blood (not recorded which). Written as DNA, the CDR3 is TGTGCCAGCAGCCAGGACAACAGGGTTCAGGAGCAGTTCTTC. This codes for CASSQDNRVQEQFF.